What follows describes a single T cell receptor beta chain. The antigen it recognizes is unknown. Base qualities are not provided; no much larger clone lies one nucleotide away. Enrolling through a virtual design, the prospective study's participants ranged in age from roughly 18 to 89 years and lived across 20 to 25 United States geographic areas. In the prospective study, participants were assigned to cohorts based on the clinical history participants reported in a screening survey and a study questionnaire. ImmuneRACE Cohort 3 recovered participants were defined by two consecutive negative NP/OP PCR tests, healthcare professional clearance, or symptom resolution. Mobile phlebotomists in the prospective study collected whole blood, serum and a nasopharyngeal or oropharyngeal swab from every participant. Participants in the prospective study had the option to provide additional blood draws and questionnaires over a roughly 2-month period. Before DNA extraction, blood samples from the prospective study were shipped at room temperature or frozen.

The data were taken from a study of blood T cell repertoires in COVID-19 (dated by TCRdb to about 2020). As for the study more broadly: Samples covering the acute and convalescent phases of COVID-19 were provided by collaborators in the United States, Italy and Spain. Where available, HLA class I and class II types were taken from metadata supplied by the sample provider and were not determined by assay-based typing. The repertoires were made available in a free public database intended to serve as a resource for research on the immune response to SARS-CoV-2. Subjects who had been exposed to COVID-19, were actively infected with it, or had recovered from it provided the deeply sampled blood TCRbeta repertoires that made up the dataset. Sample metadata almost always included a de-identified subject ID, COVID-19 status, age in years and sex. The samples were drawn from the first 160 participants of the ongoing ImmuneRACE study and from 1,254 subjects provided by 6 global collaborators. The prospective study material was composed of cDNA or gDNA derived from T cells, B-cell-depleted T cells, or PBMCs.

The investigation overall reported the following: The quantity of clinical and demographic metadata differed by source and by participant and was supplied without curation.

TCRbeta CDR3 regions were amplified from genomic DNA by means of the immunoSEQ Assay, a bias-controlled multiplex PCR. In the source study's methods: The number of nucleated cells in each sample was estimated by amplification of reference gene primers within the assay. Sequence reads were collapsed and filtered to measure the absolute abundance of every unique TCRbeta CDR3 rearrangement. For each sample, productive Simpson clonality was calculated as the square root of Simpson's diversity index across productive rearrangements. As stored in TCRdb, this immuneACCESS dataset retains in-frame rearrangements with V and J assigned. A fraction of the clones does not appear; measured against another copy, unresolved V genes explain less than half of the discrepancy, and the remainder lacks a known reason. D and trimming come from the DNA, and the V and J calls and clone size come from that table. This sample lists some 200,000 clones; around 73% were detected once. The top ten clones comprise roughly 17% of the sample.

Deletion took 5 bases off V and 6 bases off J, with a span of 16 bases between the germline ends. CDR1 SQVTM and CDR2 ANQGSEA were looked up in the germline V gene. Spanning cysteine to phenylalanine, the CDR3 consists of 13 amino acids. CDR3 DNA is the only sequence kept; it has 39 bases, read in frame from the first base. This clonotype was obtained from a woman between 45 and 65 years old who had recovered from COVID-19. The chain is encoded by TRBV29-1 joined to TRBJ2-5; TRBD2 could be the D gene, as 6 bases match. What was sequenced was PBMCs or T cells enriched from blood (not recorded which). The CDR3 region: CSVIPAGVKTQYF. The DNA sequence follows: TGCAGCGTTATTCCAGCGGGCGTGAAGACCCAGTACTTC.